Each of the 23 T cell receptor beta chains below was sequenced from the same sample in a study of blood T cell repertoires in COVID-19. Libraries were prepared by immunoSEQ multiplex PCR; TCRdb keeps only in-frame clonotypes and omits some of them. Among 60,000 or so clones, approximately 90% were seen once, and the ten largest hold around 7.7%. The sequenced sample was peripheral blood. Every receptor here comes from a human donor with active COVID-19. The donor label of this sample is uncertain.

This clone was detected a few times. The chain employs TRBV30 and TRBJ1-2; D is possibly TRBD1 (6 bases). V shed 3 bases and J shed 4 bases, with 15 bases lying between them. Germline V CDR1 and CDR2: GTSNPN, SVGIG (reference sequence). CDR3 length: 14 amino acids. Here the CDR3 DNA reads TGTGCCTGGAGCCCCCACAGGGAGATCTATGGCTACACCTTC. As protein: CAWSPHREIYGYTF.

This chain links TRBV3-1 (or the pseudogene TRBV3-2) with TRBJ1-5; perhaps TRBD1 as D (6 bases). The germline gives CDR1 LGHDT, CDR2 YNNKEL (reference sequence). Trimming pared 0 bases from V and 0 bases from J, leaving 6 bases between. CDR3 length: 15 residues. Here the CDR3 reads CASSQEGASNQPQHF. The CDR3 region has the DNA TGTGCCAGCAGCCAAGAGGGGGCTAGCAATCAGCCCCAGCATTTT.

The chain couples TRBV5-1 to TRBJ2-3; 15 bases match TRBD2. CDR1 is SGHRS and CDR2 is YFSETQ in the germline V gene. The trim removed 2 bases at V and 3 bases at J, leaving 7 bases unmatched. This CDR3 has 18 residues. As DNA, the CDR3 is TGCGCCAGCAGCTTCGGACTAGCGGGGGGGTATGAAACAGATACGCAGTATTTT. This codes for CASSFGLAGGYETDTQYF.

The rearrangement joins TRBV4-3 to TRBJ2-1; a weak D match, TRBD2 (5 bases). CDR3 length equals 16 residues. Germline V gene data show CDR1 as LGHNA and CDR2 as YSLEER. V gave up 1 base and J gave up 0 bases, with 10 bases separating them. CDR3 residues: CASSQGTYSSYNEQFF. The CDR3 DNA is TGCGCCAGCAGCCAAGGGACTTACAGCTCCTACAATGAGCAGTTCTTC.

This clone was found once. The chain recombines TRBV7-3 with TRBJ2-7, with 8 bases lining up with TRBD1. With V trimmed by 2 bases and J by 2 bases, 5 bases remained unmatched. The CDR3 loop spans 15 amino acids. CDR1 and CDR2 from the germline V gene are SGHTA and FQGTGA. The DNA of the CDR3 is TGTGCCAGCAGCTTACGGGACAGGCTTACCTACGAGCAGTACTTC. Its translation is CASSLRDRLTYEQYF.

The genes are TRBV7-2 and TRBJ2-3; no firm D call. Deletions cut 2 bases from V and 1 base from J, with 7 bases between. The germline V gene encodes CDR1 SGHTA and CDR2 FQGNSA. The CDR3 has 14 amino acids. CDR3 in amino acids: CASSLQPGTDTQYF. DNA for the CDR3: TGTGCCAGCAGCTTACAACCGGGCACAGATACGCAGTATTTT.

The genes are TRBV27 and TRBJ2-2; 7 nucleotides line up with TRBD2. CDR3 length: 15 residues. The V gene end was trimmed by 2 bases and the J gene end by 4 bases; junction bases not matched to a gene: 4. In germline, CDR1 is MNHEY, CDR2 SMNVEV (reference sequence). The CDR3 sequence is CASSLQRGGTGELFF. CDR3 DNA: TGTGCCAGCAGTTTACAGCGGGGAGGCACCGGGGAGCTGTTTTTT.

The CDR3 DNA reads as TGTGCCAGCAGTTTGGGGCAGGACGACGAGCAGTACTTC. Amino acid sequence: CASSLGQDDEQYF. The J gene is TRBJ2-7, the V gene TRBV28; possibly TRBD1 for D (5 bases). The CDR3 totals 13 residues. CDR1 and CDR2 from the germline V gene are MDHEN and SYDVKM. V lost 3 bases, J lost 5 bases, and 11 bases lay in between.

The chain couples TRBV11-2 to TRBJ2-1; 8 bases match TRBD2. The CDR3 sequence is 15 residues long. V dropped 3 bases and J dropped 0; count of bases not matched to a gene: 1. Per the germline V gene, CDR1 is SGHAT and CDR2 is FQNNGV. CDR3 sequence (DNA): TGTGCCAGCAGCTTGAGCGGGAGCTCCTACAATGAGCAGTTCTTC. Translating it yields CASSLSGSSYNEQFF. Full variable domain (missing parts from reference TRBV11-2 and TRBJ2-1): EAGVAQSPRYKIIEKRQSVAFWCNPISGHATLYWYQQILGQGPKLLIQFQNNGVVDDSQLPKDRFSAERLKGVDSTLKIQPAKLEDSAVYLCASSLSGSSYNEQFFGPGTRLTVL.

The rearrangement uses TRBV7-2 and TRBJ2-7, with D maybe TRBD1 (6 bases). Germline V gene lookup returns CDR1 SGHTA and CDR2 FQGNSA. V was shortened by 1 base and J by 4 bases, with 11 bases between the two germline ends. The CDR3 runs 14 residues. The CDR3 sequence is CASSLVRGLYEQYF. The CDR3 coding sequence is TGTGCCAGCAGCTTAGTCAGGGGTTTGTACGAGCAGTACTTC.

The rearrangement uses TRBV30 and TRBJ2-7; tentative D call: TRBD1 (6 bases). This CDR3 spans 14 amino acids. Germline CDR1 and CDR2: GTSNPN and SVGIG (reference sequence). V was trimmed by 2 bases and J by 6 bases, leaving 17 bases between them. The CDR3 DNA sequence: TGTGCCTGGAGTACATTGACAGGCCCCGCCGAGCAGTACTTC. It translates to CAWSTLTGPAEQYF.

The J gene is TRBJ2-2, the V gene TRBV5-1; D possibly uses TRBD1 or TRBD2 (9 bases each). V lost 3 bases and J lost 6, with 30 bases in between. Germline V gives CDR1 SGHRS, CDR2 YFSETQ. This CDR3 has 20 residues. CDR3 residues: CASSSGQGLTSGGRAGELFF. DNA of the CDR3: TGCGCCAGCAGCTCCGGACAGGGGTTGACTAGCGGAGGAAGGGCCGGGGAGCTGTTTTTT.

The chain couples TRBV15 to TRBJ2-3; no clear D gene. V gave up 3 bases and J gave up 0 bases, with 16 bases separating them. Germline V gene sequence: CDR1 LNHNV, CDR2 YYDKDF (reference sequence). This CDR3 contains 17 residues. The CDR3 bases are TGTGCCACCAGCAGTTTCGGTGAGGTTTCTAGCACAGATACGCAGTATTTT. It yields the protein CATSSFGEVSSTDTQYF.

The rearrangement uses TRBV11-1 and TRBJ2-1; 9 bases are shared with TRBD1. The CDR3 length is 14 residues. V dropped 6 bases and J dropped 6; count of bases not matched to a gene: 6. Germline assignment: CDR1 SGHAT and CDR2 FQDESV (reference sequence). CDR3 sequence reads: CASRDLGQGNEQFF. The DNA of the CDR3 is TGTGCCAGCAGGGATTTGGGACAGGGCAATGAGCAGTTCTTC.

The chain combines TRBV7-9 with TRBJ2-7, with TRBD2 identical over 11 bases. The ends lost 5 bases at V and 3 bases at J; junction bases unmatched: 6. The germline V gene has CDR1 SEHNR and CDR2 FQNEAQ (reference sequence). This CDR3 is built from 15 residues. As DNA, the CDR3 is TGTGCCAGCAGCCAAACTAGCGGGAGAAACTACGAGCAGTACTTC. It encodes CASSQTSGRNYEQYF.

The sample holds a few counts of this clone. V and J are TRBV2 and TRBJ1-4; 8 bases line up with TRBD1. The CDR3 covers 17 residues. V lost 2 bases to trimming and J lost 8 bases; unmatched junction nucleotides: 13. CDR1 SNHLY and CDR2 FYNNEI come from the germline V gene. CDR3 residues: CASSEPRRTGKGEKLFF. The CDR3 DNA reads as TGTGCCAGCAGTGAACCCCGACGGACAGGGAAGGGGGAAAAACTGTTTTTT.

This sequence joins TRBV4-2 and TRBJ2-2; possibly TRBD1 for D (6 bases). CDR1 and CDR2 from the germline V gene are LGHNA and YNFKEQ. Trimming removed 0 bases from V and 7 bases from J, with 15 bases in between. The CDR3 extends over 16 amino acids. The CDR3 reads CASSQDWGRRNGELFF. CDR3 in DNA: TGTGCCAGCAGCCAAGACTGGGGGCGGCGGAACGGGGAGCTGTTTTTT.

The chain carries TRBV19 and TRBJ2-7, with unresolved D. This CDR3 is built from 12 residues. V dropped 1 base and J dropped 6 bases, with 7 bases sitting between them. From germline, CDR1 is LNHDA and CDR2 SQIVND (reference sequence). The DNA for the CDR3 is TGTGCCAGTAGTATAGGCGGCGGCGAGCAGTACTTC. Protein product: CASSIGGGEQYF. The complete variable domain, with remaining parts taken from reference TRBV19 and TRBJ2-7, reads DGGITQSPKYLFRKEGQNVTLSCEQNLNHDAMYWYRQDPGQGLRLIYYSQIVNDFQKGDIAEGYSVSREKKESFPLTVTSAQKNPTAFYLCASSIGGGEQYFGPGTRLTVT.

V is TRBV2 and J is TRBJ2-7; 8 nucleotides align to TRBD1. Looked up from germline, CDR1 is SNHLY and CDR2 is FYNNEI. J was trimmed by 11 bases and V by 3 bases; bases with no gene match: 3. The CDR3 spans 11 residues. The CDR3 reads CASSDRGRKYF. The DNA for the CDR3 is TGTGCCAGCAGTGACAGGGGGCGCAAGTACTTC.

As DNA, the CDR3 is TGTGCCAGCAGCTTAGATTGGCTCTCTGGAAACACCATATATTTT. Residues: CASSLDWLSGNTIYF. The chain joins TRBV11-2 to TRBJ1-3; D is ambiguous. V lost 0 bases, J lost 0 bases, and 6 bases lay in between. There are 15 residues in the CDR3. Germline V CDR1 and CDR2: SGHAT, FQNNGV. The full variable domain, with the rest looked up from reference TRBV11-2 and TRBJ1-3, is EAGVAQSPRYKIIEKRQSVAFWCNPISGHATLYWYQQILGQGPKLLIQFQNNGVVDDSQLPKDRFSAERLKGVDSTLKIQPAKLEDSAVYLCASSLDWLSGNTIYFGEGSWLTVV.

J is TRBJ2-2 and V is TRBV28, with D unclear. CDR1 and CDR2 from the germline V gene are MDHEN and SYDVKM. This CDR3 spans 13 amino acids. V was trimmed by 6 bases and J by 4 bases, leaving 9 bases between them. The CDR3 loop reads CASSRSFTGELFF. CDR3 bases: TGTGCCAGCAGCCGGTCCTTCACCGGGGAGCTGTTTTTT.

The gene calls are TRBV7-9 and TRBJ2-1; possible D gene TRBD1, 6 bases. Germline assignment: CDR1 SEHNR and CDR2 FQNEAQ (reference sequence). Between the trimmed V and J ends, which lost 6 bases and 10 bases, there was a span of 19 bases. The CDR3 is 14 amino acids. In nucleotides, the CDR3 is TGTGCCAGCAGTCCCAAAGGGGGACAACCCGAGCAGTTCTTC. Amino acid sequence: CASSPKGGQPEQFF.

This clone was detected only once. The chain has TRBV5-1 and TRBJ2-3, with a possible D match to TRBD2 (6 bases). V was shortened by 6 bases and J by 1 base, with 21 bases between the two germline ends. Germline-derived CDR1 and CDR2 are SGHRS and YFSETQ. The CDR3 extends over 17 amino acids. The CDR3 DNA is TGCGCCAGCAAAGCGGCCCGGGACTCACCGCGCACAGATACGCAGTATTTT. This encodes CASKAARDSPRTDTQYF.